This TCR beta chain was profiled in a study of blood T cell repertoires in COVID-19. Study overall: Acute and convalescent COVID-19 specimens originated in the United States, Italy and Spain. In each case, the material was cDNA or gDNA derived from T cells, B-cell-depleted T cells, or PBMCs.

Deletions cut 2 bases from V and 2 bases from J, with 10 bases between. In germline, CDR1 is MNHEY, CDR2 SMNVEV (reference sequence). The CDR3 sequence is 14 residues long. As processed by the authors: Nucleated cell counts were estimated from reference gene primer amplification. Using immunoSEQ multiplex PCR, the repertoire was profiled, and TCRdb retains in-frame clones only, with some absent. V and J calls plus clone size are reproduced from that table; the DNA served to infer D and trimming. The profile covers fewer than 300,000 clones, with 86% appearing a single time and roughly 9.8% taken by the ten largest.

Specimen: peripheral blood. The clonotype originates from a middle-aged man who had recovered from COVID-19. The chain links TRBV27 to TRBJ2-7; D perhaps matches TRBD1 (5 bases). The chain's CDR3 is CASSLIDRAYEQYF. As DNA, the CDR3 is TGTGCCAGCAGTTTAATCGACAGAGCCTACGAGCAGTACTTC.